This TCR beta chain was sequenced for a study of blood T cell repertoires in COVID-19. V lost 1 base to trimming and J lost 7 bases; unmatched junction nucleotides: 6. There are 16 residues in the CDR3. Germline CDR1 is LGHDT and CDR2 is YNNKEL (reference sequence). Per the study methods: Nucleated cell counts were estimated from reference gene primer amplification. Produced via immunoSEQ multiplex PCR; TCRdb's table is partial and in-frame only. The DNA gave D and trimming, while V, J and clone size come from that table. The repertoire holds about 35,000 clones, more than 70% seen once, with 16% in the top ten.

The sequence was obtained from a human donor in a cohort sampled during active COVID-19. This chain uses TRBV3-1 (or the pseudogene TRBV3-2) with TRBJ1-6; 8 bases are a match to TRBD1. What was sequenced was peripheral blood. Written as DNA, the CDR3 is TGTGCCAGCAGCCAAGGCTACAGGGGGTGGAATTCACCCCTCCACTTT. Its translation is CASSQGYRGWNSPLHF.